This T cell receptor beta chain was retrieved from a study of blood T cell repertoires in COVID-19. Study background: Samples came from the United States, Italy and Spain, spanning acute and convalescent COVID-19. Sources were T cells, B-cell-depleted T cells, or PBMCs; the material itself was cDNA or gDNA.

Method: immunoSEQ multiplex PCR; TCRdb's copy keeps in-frame clones and lacks some. The sample lists approximately 100,000 clones, 70% to 90% seen once, with more than 3.5% in the top ten. Seattle's cohort entered during active infection and was followed longitudinally. CDR1 SGHRS and CDR2 YFSETQ come from the germline V gene. After removal of 4 bases from V and 4 bases from J, the junction contained 10 bases not matched to a gene. The CDR3 is 16 residues long. Input material: peripheral blood. This rearrangement joins TRBV5-1 to TRBJ2-1; 8 nucleotides align to TRBD2. This clonotype was obtained from a human donor with COVID-19, enrolled during active disease. The donor label of this sample is uncertain. The CDR3 here is CASSPRESGGYNEQFF. The CDR3 region has the DNA TGCGCCAGCAGCCCCCGGGAGAGCGGGGGTTACAATGAGCAGTTCTTC.